Listed here are 32 T cell receptor beta chains from one sample, sequenced in a study of regulatory T cells in long-lasting Graves disease. Time point: newly diagnosed GD, antithyroid drugs for less than 3 months. PBMCs were the source of the RNA used for TCR sequencing. HTBI primers from iRepertoire and Arm-PCR of CDR3 regions yielded the TCR beta libraries. MiXCR was run by TCRdb on the multiplex PCR reads, yielding one entry per CDR3 protein. Here the sample spans about 540,000 distinct CDR3 sequences, roughly 12% being singletons. This sample was shared with a second study, whose subject was T cells in Graves' hyperthyroidism and ophthalmopathy.

Sequences were derived from peripheral blood mononuclear cells (PBMCs), sampled at new diagnosis, from a patient treated with antithyroid drugs. Every receptor here comes from a man aged 30 to 45 with Graves disease.

This clonotype appeared a few times. The genes are TRBV25-1 and TRBJ2-1; D gene uncertain. Germline CDR1 MGHDK, CDR2 SYGVNS. The CDR3 runs 15 residues. V was cut by 3 bases and J by 6 bases, with 15 bases left in between. The CDR3 region has the DNA TGTGCCAGCAGTGATATGACTGGGAAGGGCAATGAGCAGTTCTTC. Encoded protein: CASSDMTGKGNEQFF.

This clonotype was counted many times. At one end, the junction sequence differs from germline, possibly due to a read error. The chain recombines TRBV12-3 or TRBV12-4 with TRBJ2-7; possible D gene TRBD1, 5 bases. CDR3 length equals 12 residues. The CDR3 nucleotides are TGCCTCCCCCGACAGACCGACTACGAGCAGTACTTC. It specifies CLPRQTDYEQYF.

The V and J genes are TRBV30 and TRBJ2-5; 7 bases align to TRBD1. This CDR3 is 15 amino acids long. V shed 4 bases, J shed 5 bases, and the junction held 13 bases outside the gene matches. Germline-derived CDR1 and CDR2 are GTSNPN and SVGIG (reference sequence). In DNA, the CDR3 is TGTGCCTGGACAAACAGACACAGGGGATATGAGACCCAGTACTTC. Translating it yields CAWTNRHRGYETQYF. Full variable domain (remainder filled in from reference TRBV30 and TRBJ2-5): SQTIHQWPATLVQPVGSPLSLECTVEGTSNPNLYWYRQAAGRGLQLLFYSVGIGQISSEVPQNLSASRPQDRQFILSSKKLLLSDSGFYLCAWTNRHRGYETQYFGPGTRLLVL.

This clonotype has a handful of counts. V gene TRBV7-3 combines with J gene TRBJ2-3, with D perhaps TRBD1 or TRBD2 (5 bases each). The V gene lost 3 bases and the J gene lost 6 bases, with 16 bases spanning the gap. The V gene's germline CDR1 is SGHTA and CDR2 FQGTGA. The CDR3 length is 15 residues. CDR3 in amino acids: CASSFPTPGQDTQYF. CDR3 DNA sequence: TGTGCCAGCAGCTTCCCGACCCCGGGGCAGGATACGCAGTATTTT.

At least ten counts were recorded for this clonotype. The chain has TRBV20-1 and TRBJ1-1; TRBD1 might be the D (6 bases). The length of the CDR3 is 13 residues. Trimming cost V 0 bases and J 6 bases, with 11 bases left between them. Germline V gene data show CDR1 as DFQATT and CDR2 as SNEGSKA (reference sequence). The CDR3 reads CSARDSGGAEAFF. The CDR3 nucleotides read TGCAGTGCTAGAGATTCGGGGGGCGCTGAAGCTTTCTTT.

DNA for the CDR3: TGCAGTGCTAGAGATAAGGTACGCGTTATGCAGTATTTT. Encoded protein: CSARDKVRVMQYF. This chain joins TRBV20-1 and TRBJ2-3; D gene unclear. This CDR3 contains 13 residues. The V and J ends lost 0 bases and 11 bases respectively, with 15 bases between them. Germline CDR1 DFQATT, CDR2 SNEGSKA (reference sequence).

This clonotype was seen repeatedly, ten times or more. The V call is TRBV6-1, the J call TRBJ2-7; D gene unclear. The CDR3 totals 16 residues. V was pared by 6 bases and J by 3 bases, with 21 bases between. Germline values: CDR1 MNHNS, CDR2 SASEGT. The CDR3 loop is CASRKAPDGTLYEQYF. CDR3 sequence (DNA): TGTGCCAGCAGAAAGGCCCCGGACGGAACACTCTACGAGCAGTACTTC.

This clonotype was observed many times. The V call is TRBV29-1, the J call TRBJ1-5; TRBD1 is a possible D gene (6 bases). The CDR3 contains 13 residues. V lost 3 bases and J lost 6, with 12 bases in between. CDR1 is SQVTM, CDR2 ANQGSEA, per germline. Here the CDR3 reads CSVDLRGGQPQHF. CDR3 nucleotide sequence: TGCAGCGTTGATCTCAGGGGTGGTCAGCCCCAGCATTTT.

The chain recombines TRBV2 with TRBJ2-7; 12 bases match TRBD2. Germline assignment: CDR1 SNHLY and CDR2 FYNNEI. There are 15 residues in the CDR3. V shed 4 bases, J shed 9 bases, and the junction held 10 bases outside the gene matches. The CDR3 sequence: CASSGLAGERIGQYF. The CDR3 DNA follows: TGTGCCAGCAGTGGACTAGCGGGAGAACGTATCGGGCAGTACTTC.

V gene TRBV4-1 combines with J gene TRBJ2-5; 8 positions agree with TRBD2. After removal of 4 bases from V and 1 base from J, the junction contained 2 bases not matched to a gene. The CDR3 is 14 amino acids. CDR1 is MGHRA, CDR2 YSYEKL, per germline. CDR3 sequence reads: CASSRAGVQETQYF. CDR3 bases: TGCGCCAGCAGCCGAGCGGGAGTCCAAGAGACCCAGTACTTC.

This chain uses TRBV6-1 with TRBJ2-3; D remains unclear. V lost 6 bases and J 7 bases, leaving 11 bases between the germline ends. The CDR3 extends over 12 amino acids. Germline CDR1 is MNHNS and CDR2 is SASEGT. The chain's CDR3 is CASSQGRYTQYF. In nucleotides, the CDR3 is TGTGCCAGCAGCCAAGGACGATATACGCAGTATTTT.

This clonotype has just a few counts. CDR3 loop: CASSEARRPNYGYTF. CDR3 in DNA: TGTGCCAGCAGTGAAGCCCGGAGGCCTAACTATGGCTACACCTTC. V and J are TRBV2 and TRBJ1-2; D ambiguous. V was trimmed by 0 bases and J by 0 bases, leaving 8 bases between them. Germline V CDR1 and CDR2: SNHLY, FYNNEI. This CDR3 region has 15 residues.

Comments on this clonotype: A junction boundary mismatches the germline segment, possibly from a read error. The chain combines TRBV7-3 with TRBJ2-7; no reliable D call. The CDR3 has 13 residues. Germline V gene data show CDR1 as SGHTA and CDR2 as FQGTGA. DNA of the CDR3: TGTGCCAGCAGCCAAGTCCTCTTCTACGAGCGGTACTTC. Protein product: CASSQVLFYERYF. Full variable domain (rest looked up from reference TRBV7-3 and TRBJ2-7): GAGVSQTPSNKVTEKGKYVELRCDPISGHTALYWYRQSLGQGPEFLIYFQGTGAADDSGLPNDRFFAVRPEGSVSTLKIQRTERGDSAVYLCASSQVLFYERYFGPGTRLTVT.

The table lists this clonotype with many counts. The chain joins TRBV11-2 to TRBJ2-5; perhaps TRBD1 as D (5 bases). V gave up 4 bases and J gave up 5 bases, with 14 bases separating them. The germline V gene has CDR1 SGHAT and CDR2 FQNNGV. The CDR3 sequence is 14 residues long. The CDR3 spells CASSSRASGETQYF. The CDR3 DNA sequence: TGTGCCAGCAGCTCCAGGGCTAGTGGGGAGACCCAGTACTTC.

This clonotype was recorded many times. The chain links TRBV27 to TRBJ1-4; 7 bases align to TRBD1. Trimming cost V 4 bases and J 8 bases; bases outside gene matches: 4. Germline CDR1 and CDR2: MNHEY and SMNVEV (reference sequence). The CDR3 covers 13 residues. As DNA, the CDR3 is TGTGCCAGCAGTTCCAGGGGGTGGGAAAAACTGTTTTTT. Translated, it gives CASSSRGWEKLFF.

This rearrangement joins TRBV11-2 to TRBJ2-3; possible D gene TRBD1, 6 bases. Trimming stripped 1 base from V and 5 bases from J, with 13 bases between. CDR3 length: 15 amino acids. CDR1 is SGHAT and CDR2 is FQNNGV in the germline V gene. CDR3 DNA: TGTGCCAGCAGCTTAGGGGCAGGGGTGGGAGATACGCAGTATTTT. As protein: CASSLGAGVGDTQYF.

The sample holds a few counts of this clonotype. The V and J genes are TRBV4-1 and TRBJ1-2; D gene uncertain. The CDR3 covers 16 residues. V was clipped by 0 bases and J by 2 bases, with 13 bases between them. Germline values: CDR1 MGHRA, CDR2 YSYEKL. The CDR3 spells CASSQDSGRVNYGYTF. Here the CDR3 DNA reads TGCGCCAGCAGCCAAGATTCGGGGAGGGTCAACTATGGCTACACCTTC.

This clonotype was counted only a few times. V and J are TRBV7-8 and TRBJ2-1; D may be TRBD1 or TRBD2 (5 bases each). The germline V gene has CDR1 SGHVS and CDR2 FQNEAQ. This CDR3 is built from 16 residues. Trimming shortened V by 4 bases and J by 0 bases, and 13 bases separated the two germline ends. CDR3: CASSSLYGGSYNEQFF. CDR3 in DNA: TGTGCCAGCAGCTCCCTGTATGGGGGCTCCTACAATGAGCAGTTCTTC.

Ten or more counts support this clonotype. The V and J genes are TRBV24-1 and TRBJ2-1, with D uncertain. The CDR3 is 13 residues long. Trimming stripped 9 bases from V and 5 bases from J, with 13 bases between. Germline assignment: CDR1 KGHDR and CDR2 SFDVKD. The CDR3 coding sequence is TGTGCCACCGAGGCCGCAACGAACAATGAGCAGTTCTTC. Its protein product is CATEAATNNEQFF.

Only a few counts were recorded for this clonotype. The genes are TRBV12-3 or TRBV12-4 and TRBJ1-6, with D possibly matching TRBD1 (6 bases). This CDR3 is built from 14 residues. The V gene lost 5 bases and the J gene lost 6 bases, with 11 bases spanning the gap. CDR3: CASSLDRSNSPLHF. CDR3 nucleotide sequence: TGTGCCAGCAGTCTTGACAGGAGTAATTCACCCCTCCACTTT.

In its sample, this clonotype was seen once. This chain links TRBV30 with TRBJ2-3; D is unresolved. Germline V lookup: CDR1 GTSNPN, CDR2 SVGIG (reference sequence). The V and J ends lost 3 bases and 1 base respectively, with 14 bases between them. The CDR3 is 15 amino acids. The CDR3 nucleotides read TGTGCCTGGAGGCCTAGAGGAGCTCGCACAGATACGCAGTATTTT. Translated: CAWRPRGARTDTQYF.

This clonotype was found many times. The chain joins TRBV4-2 to TRBJ2-7; a weak D match, TRBD2 (5 bases). This CDR3 has 14 residues. Between the trimmed V and J ends, which lost 0 bases and 4 bases, there was a span of 10 bases. Germline assignment: CDR1 LGHNA and CDR2 YNFKEQ. The CDR3: CASSQDLSGYEQYF. The CDR3 DNA reads as TGTGCCAGCAGCCAAGATCTGAGCGGTTACGAGCAGTACTTC.

This clonotype was counted at least ten times. The chain joins TRBV27 to TRBJ2-5; the D gene is possibly TRBD1 (5 bases). Trimming removed 1 base from V and 4 bases from J, with 7 bases in between. Germline V gene data show CDR1 as MNHEY and CDR2 as SMNVEV (reference sequence). The CDR3 consists of 13 residues. In DNA form, the CDR3 reads TGTGCCAGCAGTTTATGGCAGGGAGAGACCCAGTACTTC. Amino acids: CASSLWQGETQYF.

This clonotype came up many times. The chain employs TRBV7-2 and TRBJ1-4; D is uncertain. The CDR3 runs 14 residues. V was cut by 1 base and J by 5 bases, with 8 bases left in between. CDR1 and CDR2 from the germline V gene are SGHTA and FQGNSA. The CDR3 nucleotides read TGTGCCAGCAGCTTAGGGACTGTGAATGAAAAACTGTTTTTT. As protein: CASSLGTVNEKLFF.

This clonotype was counted at least ten times. The chain uses TRBV20-1 and TRBJ2-7; D possibly matches TRBD1 or TRBD2 (5 bases each). V was shortened by 6 bases and J by 3 bases, with 39 bases between the two germline ends. Germline V CDR1 and CDR2: DFQATT, SNEGSKA (reference sequence). There are 21 residues in the CDR3. The CDR3 reads CSAQQARQSGVRLRGRYEQYF. CDR3 DNA: TGCAGTGCGCAACAAGCTAGACAGAGTGGAGTTCGGCTTCGGGGCCGCTACGAGCAGTACTTC.

This clonotype was counted a few times. The chain links TRBV20-1 to TRBJ2-1, with TRBD2 identical over 11 bases. From germline, CDR1 is DFQATT and CDR2 SNEGSKA (reference sequence). The CDR3 length is 16 residues. J lost 3 bases, V lost 4 bases, and 8 bases had no gene match. CDR3: CSATQPGLADYNEQFF. The CDR3 DNA reads as TGCAGTGCTACCCAACCGGGACTAGCGGACTACAATGAGCAGTTCTTC.

This clonotype was counted at least ten times. The chain has TRBV12-3 or TRBV12-4 and TRBJ1-1; perhaps TRBD1 as D (5 bases). Trimming removed 5 bases at V and 8 bases at J, with 15 bases between. The length of the CDR3 is 13 residues. In DNA form, the CDR3 reads TGTGCCAGCAGTCTCTGGGACGCCTTGGAAGCTTTCTTT. Its protein is CASSLWDALEAFF.

This clonotype has at least ten counts. CDR3 region: CASSFNRDTEAFF. The CDR3 coding sequence is TGTGCCAGCAGTTTTAATAGGGACACTGAAGCTTTCTTT. V and J are TRBV27 and TRBJ1-1; D remains unclear. The CDR3 consists of 13 residues. In germline, CDR1 is MNHEY, CDR2 SMNVEV (reference sequence). The germline V and J ends were trimmed by 3 bases and 3 bases, with 8 bases remaining between them.

This clonotype was seen repeatedly, ten times or more. The genes are TRBV20-1 and TRBJ1-1; TRBD1 matches 8 bases. In germline, CDR1 is DFQATT, CDR2 SNEGSKA (reference sequence). The V and J ends lost 2 bases and 3 bases, in that order; junction bases with no gene match: 11. This CDR3 has 16 residues. CDR3 in amino acids: CSARSPRTGLDTEAFF. In DNA form, the CDR3 reads TGCAGTGCTAGATCACCCAGGACAGGGTTAGACACTGAAGCTTTCTTT.

This clonotype appeared a few times. This rearrangement joins TRBV6-4 to TRBJ2-1; 8 nucleotides align to TRBD1. The CDR3 has 16 residues. CDR1 and CDR2 (germline): MRHNA, SNTAGT. Unmatched junction bases numbered 10, after V lost 5 bases and J lost 4 bases. CDR3 protein: CASSSLWTGQYNEQFF. The CDR3 DNA reads as TGTGCCAGCAGTTCTCTTTGGACAGGGCAATACAATGAGCAGTTCTTC.

This clonotype was recorded a few times. The rearrangement uses TRBV18 and TRBJ1-5; a weak D match, TRBD1 (5 bases). Per the germline V gene, CDR1 is KGHSH and CDR2 is LQKENI. V gave up 6 bases and J gave up 4 bases, with 16 bases separating them. CDR3 length equals 15 residues. In DNA, the CDR3 is TGTGCCAGCTCCCAAGTGGGAGGGGCGAATCAGCCCCAGCATTTT. This gives the protein CASSQVGGANQPQHF.

The rearrangement uses TRBV12-3 or TRBV12-4 and TRBJ2-1; no clear D gene. Trimming removed 7 bases from V and 3 bases from J, with 16 bases in between. The CDR3 totals 15 residues. CDR3 nucleotide sequence: TGTGCCAGCACCAAGAGTAGATCTTACTACAATGAGCAGTTCTTC. Its translation is CASTKSRSYYNEQFF.